This entry lists 18 T cell receptor beta chains sequenced from one sample in a study of blood T cell repertoires in COVID-19. Here immunoSEQ multiplex PCR was the method, and the copy in TCRdb shows in-frame clones only, minus some. This sample has under 250,000 clones, with 84% found just once. Source material: peripheral blood. These receptor sequences come from a woman aged 45 to 65 with active or convalescent COVID-19.

V usage is TRBV6-5 and J usage is TRBJ1-5; a possible D gene is TRBD1 (5 bases). This CDR3 spans 12 amino acids. V lost 8 bases and J 3 bases, leaving 8 bases between the germline ends. Germline CDR1 and CDR2: MNHEY and SVGAGI. CDR3 DNA: TGTGCCAGCCAGGGCCACAATCAGCCCCAGCATTTT. This gives the protein CASQGHNQPQHF.

The CDR3, as DNA: TGTGCCAGCAGCTTGGATCGGACTAGCGGGGGGGTAGCCAAAAACATTCAGTACTTC. The encoded protein is CASSLDRTSGGVAKNIQYF. The genes are TRBV7-8 and TRBJ2-4; 15 positions agree with TRBD2. CDR3 size: 19 residues. V gave up 3 bases and J gave up 0 bases; unmatched junction bases: 6. Germline V lookup: CDR1 SGHVS, CDR2 FQNEAQ. The variable domain in full, completed from reference TRBV7-8 and TRBJ2-4, reads GAGVSQSPRYKVAKRGQDVALRCDPISGHVSLFWYQQALGQGPEFLTYFQNEAQLDKSGLPSDRFFAERPEGSVSTLKIQRTQQEDSAVYLCASSLDRTSGGVAKNIQYFGAGTRLSVL.

The rearrangement uses TRBV27 and TRBJ2-1; a possible D gene is TRBD1 (6 bases). CDR1 is MNHEY and CDR2 is SMNVEV in the germline V gene (reference sequence). CDR3 length: 15 amino acids. V shed 7 bases and J shed 4 bases, with 17 bases lying between them. As DNA, the CDR3 is TGTGCCAGCACCCAGTCCAGGGGCCTGTACAATGAGCAGTTCTTC. Its protein product is CASTQSRGLYNEQFF.

This sequence joins TRBV5-6 and TRBJ1-2; 9 bases map to TRBD1. Germline assignment: CDR1 SGHDT and CDR2 YYEEEE. V dropped 6 bases and J dropped 2; count of bases not matched to a gene: 11. CDR3 size: 16 residues. CDR3 loop: CASTPMGTGFNYGYTF. The CDR3, as DNA: TGTGCCAGCACTCCCATGGGGACAGGGTTCAACTATGGCTACACCTTC.

V is TRBV5-1 and J is TRBJ1-1; the match to TRBD1 covers 8 bases. Germline values: CDR1 SGHRS, CDR2 YFSETQ. After removal of 4 bases from V and 1 base from J, the junction contained 3 bases not matched to a gene. The CDR3 covers 14 residues. Here the CDR3 reads CASSGTGSNTEAFF. CDR3 DNA sequence: TGCGCCAGCAGCGGGACAGGATCGAACACTGAAGCTTTCTTT.

The chain couples TRBV2 to TRBJ1-5, with 8 nucleotides matching TRBD1. The junction had 6 bases not matched to a gene; V was cut back by 6 bases and J by 11 bases. The CDR3 loop spans 12 amino acids. Germline loops: CDR1 SNHLY, CDR2 FYNNEI. The chain's CDR3 is CASRDRALSQHF. The CDR3 DNA reads TGTGCCAGCAGGGACAGGGCCCTATCCCAGCATTTT.

This clone was found a few times. The V gene is TRBV20-1, the J gene TRBJ1-4; D uncertain. Looked up from germline, CDR1 is DFQATT and CDR2 is SNEGSKA (reference sequence). Trimming removed 3 bases at V and 5 bases at J, with 13 bases between. The CDR3 is made up of 14 amino acids. The CDR3 is CSASGTDNNEKLFF. The CDR3, as DNA: TGCAGTGCTAGTGGAACAGACAACAATGAAAAACTGTTTTTT.

In this sample, this clone turned up once. J is TRBJ1-2 and V is TRBV20-1; D is undetermined. From germline, CDR1 is DFQATT and CDR2 SNEGSKA (reference sequence). The V and J ends lost 3 bases and 2 bases respectively, with 13 bases between them. This CDR3 contains 14 residues. This CDR3 reads CSASLVPENYGYTF. The CDR3 DNA reads TGCAGTGCTAGTTTGGTTCCCGAGAACTATGGCTACACCTTC.

There are a few counts of this clone. This chain joins TRBV28 and TRBJ1-2; no definite D call. The germline V and J ends were trimmed by 4 bases and 4 bases, with 13 bases remaining between them. The CDR3 is 14 residues long. The germline gives CDR1 MDHEN, CDR2 SYDVKM. The CDR3 region is CASSSPGRSYGYTF. The CDR3 region has the DNA TGTGCCAGCAGTTCCCCGGGTCGGAGCTATGGCTACACCTTC.

The gene calls are TRBV7-3 and TRBJ2-3, with 7 bases matching TRBD2. CDR3 length: 12 residues. Per germline, CDR1 SGHTA and CDR2 FQGTGA. The trim removed 1 base at V and 8 bases at J, leaving 0 bases unmatched. CDR3: CASSLRGGTQYF. CDR3 nucleotide sequence: TGTGCCAGCAGCTTAAGGGGGGGTACGCAGTATTTT.

This clone appeared a single time. The V gene is TRBV15, the J gene TRBJ1-1, with D perhaps matching TRBD1 (5 bases). The CDR3 length is 12 residues. Trimming took 2 bases from V and 8 from J, leaving 9 bases between them. Germline CDR1 is LNHNV and CDR2 is YYDKDF (reference sequence). The CDR3 loop reads CATSRLGGEAFF. CDR3 nucleotide sequence: TGTGCCACCAGCAGACTGGGGGGGGAAGCTTTCTTT.

The chain employs TRBV27 and TRBJ2-2, with D hard to call. From germline, CDR1 is MNHEY and CDR2 SMNVEV (reference sequence). V was cut by 2 bases and J by 8 bases, with 6 bases left in between. The CDR3 is made up of 12 amino acids. CDR3 nucleotides: TGTGCCAGCAGTTTAGGCAGGGGGGAGCTGTTTTTT. It codes for CASSLGRGELFF.

The rearrangement links TRBV5-1 to TRBJ2-1, with 7 positions matching TRBD2. Germline V gene lookup returns CDR1 SGHRS and CDR2 YFSETQ. The CDR3 has 14 residues. The J segment lost 2 bases and the V segment lost 5 bases, leaving 4 bases of the junction unmatched. DNA for the CDR3: TGCGCCAGCAGTCAGGCGGGGGCCTACAATGAGCAGTTCTTC. Its translation is CASSQAGAYNEQFF.

This clone was counted a few times. V gene TRBV18 combines with J gene TRBJ2-2; 7 positions agree with TRBD1. The trim removed 2 bases at V and 4 bases at J, leaving 10 bases unmatched. Germline V gene lookup returns CDR1 KGHSH and CDR2 LQKENI. The CDR3 covers 17 residues. The CDR3 sequence: CASSPGRRPGGTGELFF. The DNA of the CDR3 is TGTGCCAGCTCACCAGGTCGGCGTCCAGGGGGCACCGGGGAGCTGTTTTTT.

This clone has only one observation. The gene calls are TRBV6-5 and TRBJ2-3; 7 bases map to TRBD1. Germline CDR1 and CDR2: MNHEY and SVGAGI. The CDR3 is 13 amino acids. J gave up 4 bases and V 6 bases, and 4 bases lay outside the gene matches. The CDR3 coding sequence is TGTGCCAGCAGCTCGACAGGGTCAGATACGCAGTATTTT. It encodes CASSSTGSDTQYF.

The rearrangement links TRBV11-1 to TRBJ2-3; weak D call: TRBD2 (5 bases). The germline V gene encodes CDR1 SGHAT and CDR2 FQDESV (reference sequence). The ends were cut back, 4 bases at V and 5 bases at J, with 10 bases in the middle. This CDR3 has 13 residues. For the CDR3, the DNA is TGTGCCAGCAGCTCGGATCGGGGAGATACGCAGTATTTT. Residues: CASSSDRGDTQYF.

The chain has TRBV10-2 and TRBJ1-5; 7 nucleotides match TRBD1. The V gene's germline CDR1 is WSHSY and CDR2 SAAADI. The CDR3 consists of 16 residues. Trimming took 3 bases from V and 4 from J; bases not matched to a gene: 9. CDR3 in amino acids: CASSDQGQKYNQPQHF. The CDR3 DNA reads TGCGCCAGCAGTGACCAGGGACAGAAATATAATCAGCCCCAGCATTTT.

This clone came up once. V gene TRBV14 combines with J gene TRBJ2-1; the match to TRBD2 covers 10 bases. The V segment lost 2 bases and the J segment 8 bases; nucleotides outside the gene matches: 18. CDR3 size: 19 residues. The germline V gene encodes CDR1 SGHDN and CDR2 FVKESK. The CDR3 coding sequence is TGTGCCAGCAGCCAACCCCAAACCCGAGGGCTAGCGGGAGCGGATGAGCAGTTCTTC. Its translation is CASSQPQTRGLAGADEQFF.